The 29 T cell receptor beta chains given below trace back to one sample, sequenced in a study of Ad26.COV2.S vaccination and SARS-CoV-2 variants. This table comes from immunoSEQ multiplex PCR, and its TCRdb copy is limited to in-frame clones, with some not included. The sample records about 350,000 clones, under 95% being singletons. The material was peripheral blood, obtained after recovery from COVID-19. Receptors were obtained from a human donor who had recovered from COVID-19.

The V gene is TRBV18, the J gene TRBJ2-7; no clear D gene. CDR1 is KGHSH and CDR2 is LQKENI in the germline V gene. CDR3 length equals 15 residues. Trimming shortened V by 5 bases and J by 3 bases, and 17 bases separated the two germline ends. CDR3 bases: TGTGCCAGCTCAAAAAGAGAGGACGTGAACTACGAGCAGTACTTC. Its translation is CASSKREDVNYEQYF.

This clone was counted between two and nine times. The chain carries TRBV10-1 and TRBJ1-2; D is ambiguous. With 3 bases removed from V and 2 bases from J, the gap between germline ends came to 16 bases. CDR3 length equals 16 residues. Germline V lookup: CDR1 WNHNN, CDR2 SYGVQD (reference sequence). The CDR3 DNA sequence: TGCGCCAGCAGTGAACGGTCGCTCCAACCAAACTATGGCTACACCTTC. Translated: CASSERSLQPNYGYTF.

V usage is TRBV6-6 and J usage is TRBJ2-1; weak D call: TRBD2 (5 bases). Trimming took 10 bases from V and 8 from J, leaving 21 bases between them. CDR1 is MNHNY and CDR2 is SVGAGI in the germline V gene (reference sequence). The CDR3 is made up of 14 amino acids. The chain's CDR3 is CATTRGHSSHEQFF. The CDR3 bases are TGTGCCACCACCCGCGGGCACAGTTCGCATGAGCAGTTCTTC.

This clone has a single count. V gene TRBV21-1 combines with J gene TRBJ1-2; TRBD1 was called by the table and not checked on the DNA. TRBV21-1 has pseudogene status. This CDR3 contains 15 residues. In nucleotides, the CDR3 is TGTGCCAGCAGCAAAGCGGGACACCTAAACTATGGCTACACCTTC. Protein product: CASSKAGHLNYGYTF.

The chain employs TRBV5-1 and TRBJ1-1; 9 nucleotides agree with TRBD1. J was trimmed by 4 bases and V by 5 bases; bases with no gene match: 6. CDR3 length: 14 residues. Germline V CDR1 and CDR2: SGHRS, YFSETQ. The CDR3 DNA sequence: TGCGCCAGCAGAATTGACAGGGGGAGCACTGAAGCTTTCTTT. As protein: CASRIDRGSTEAFF.

This chain connects TRBV6-1 to TRBJ2-7; no reliable D call. The ends were cut back, 0 bases at V and 5 bases at J, with 11 bases in the middle. Germline loops: CDR1 MNHNS, CDR2 SASEGT. CDR3 length: 14 amino acids. The CDR3 DNA sequence: TGTGCCAGCAGTGAAGCGCTATATAGGAACGAGCAGTACTTC. Translated: CASSEALYRNEQYF.

The V call is TRBV7-2, the J call TRBJ2-7; D might be TRBD1 (6 bases). CDR1 and CDR2 (germline): SGHTA, FQGNSA. V lost 4 bases to trimming and J lost 6 bases, with 13 bases between them. CDR3 length: 13 residues. Written as DNA, the CDR3 is TGTGCCAGCAGCTGGTCACAGGGCAGCGAGCAGTACTTC. The encoded protein is CASSWSQGSEQYF.

The genes are TRBV27 and TRBJ2-3; D is possibly TRBD2 (5 bases). This CDR3 is built from 11 residues. From germline, CDR1 is MNHEY and CDR2 SMNVEV (reference sequence). V was pared by 6 bases and J by 6 bases, with 7 bases between. This CDR3 is CASRLGDTQYF. The CDR3 nucleotides are TGTGCCAGCAGACTAGGGGATACGCAGTATTTT.

This clone occurred once. This chain links TRBV19 with TRBJ1-1; tentative D call: TRBD1 (5 bases). There are 15 residues in the CDR3. Deletions cut 6 bases from V and 0 bases from J, with 14 bases between. Germline V gene sequence: CDR1 LNHDA, CDR2 SQIVND (reference sequence). The CDR3, as DNA: TGTGCCAGTAGCCTGGAGGGGATCATGAACACTGAAGCTTTCTTT. It is translated as CASSLEGIMNTEAFF.

The chain is built from TRBV9 and TRBJ2-6, with D perhaps assigned TRBD1 or TRBD2 (5 bases each). Germline CDR1 is SGDLS and CDR2 is YYNGEE. The CDR3 sequence is 15 residues long. V lost 0 bases to trimming and J lost 2 bases, with 6 bases between them. The CDR3 sequence is CASSVVGAGANVLTF. In DNA form, the CDR3 reads TGTGCCAGCAGCGTAGTGGGGGCTGGGGCCAACGTCCTGACTTTC.

This clone was detected only once. This chain links TRBV2 with TRBJ2-2; TRBD2 matches at 7 bases. Germline V gives CDR1 SNHLY, CDR2 FYNNEI. V lost 3 bases and J lost 4; bases outside the gene matches: 5. This CDR3 has 15 amino acids. Here the CDR3 DNA reads TGTGCCAGCAGTGACCGACTAGCCAGCACCGGGGAGCTGTTTTTT. Protein product: CASSDRLASTGELFF.

The genes are TRBV15 and TRBJ1-6; no clear D. The CDR3 length is 14 residues. Germline CDR1 reads LNHNV; CDR2 reads YYDKDF (reference sequence). V lost 0 bases and J lost 8, with 8 bases in between. The CDR3 is CATSRELGDSPLHF. CDR3 coding DNA: TGTGCCACCAGCAGAGAACTTGGCGATTCACCCCTCCACTTT. Supplemented by reference TRBV15 and TRBJ1-6, the full variable domain reads DAMVIQNPRYQVTQFGKPVTLSCSQTLNHNVMYWYQQKSSQAPKLLFHYYDKDFNNEADTPDNFQSRRPNTSFCFLDIRSPGLGDTAMYLCATSRELGDSPLHFGNGTRLTVT.

The chain employs TRBV4-1 and TRBJ1-1; D is perhaps TRBD1 (6 bases). CDR1 and CDR2 from the germline V gene are MGHRA and YSYEKL. The V and J ends lost 1 base and 1 base respectively, with 16 bases between them. The CDR3 length is 17 residues. CDR3 sequence reads: CASSQVRIGTQNTEAFF. For the CDR3, the DNA is TGCGCCAGCAGCCAAGTAAGGATCGGGACACAGAACACTGAAGCTTTCTTT.

This sequence joins TRBV5-1 and TRBJ2-3; 9 bases map to TRBD2. This CDR3 comprises 16 residues. V was clipped by 4 bases and J by 2 bases; unmatched bases: 8. Germline V gene lookup returns CDR1 SGHRS and CDR2 YFSETQ. Here the CDR3 DNA reads TGCGCCAGCAGCCCCCGAGCGGGGGGAAACACAGATACGCAGTATTTT. Translation gives CASSPRAGGNTDTQYF.

The chain has TRBV19 and TRBJ1-1; 7 bases are a match to TRBD1. This CDR3 is 16 amino acids long. CDR1 is LNHDA, CDR2 SQIVND, per germline (reference sequence). The V and J ends lost 7 bases and 6 bases, in that order; junction bases with no gene match: 17. The CDR3: CASTPGPGQLASEAFF. CDR3 DNA: TGTGCCAGTACACCAGGACCGGGACAGTTGGCCTCTGAAGCTTTCTTT.

This clone was seen just once. The rearrangement joins TRBV7-2 to TRBJ2-1, with D perhaps assigned TRBD1 or TRBD2 (5 bases each). This CDR3 spans 12 amino acids. The germline V and J ends were trimmed by 3 bases and 10 bases, with 10 bases remaining between them. Germline V gene lookup returns CDR1 SGHTA and CDR2 FQGNSA. For the CDR3, the DNA is TGTGCCAGCAGCTTCCAATGGGGGGAGCAGTTCTTC. Its protein product is CASSFQWGEQFF.

This chain connects TRBV10-1 to TRBJ1-1; possible D gene TRBD1, 5 bases. Germline loops: CDR1 WNHNN, CDR2 SYGVQD (reference sequence). Between the trimmed V and J ends, which lost 5 bases and 1 base, there was a span of 14 bases. The CDR3 is 15 residues long. The CDR3 DNA reads TGCGCCAGCAGTCCCTCGACAGTTGGGAACACTGAAGCTTTCTTT. Amino acid sequence: CASSPSTVGNTEAFF.

The chain couples TRBV24-1 to TRBJ2-3, with TRBD2 identical over 10 bases. This CDR3 comprises 17 residues. Germline V lookup: CDR1 KGHDR, CDR2 SFDVKD. With V trimmed by 2 bases and J by 7 bases, 11 bases remained unmatched. CDR3 in DNA: TGTGCCACCAGTGATTCTGTACCAGCGGGGGGGCTACATACGCAGTATTTT. Amino acids: CATSDSVPAGGLHTQYF.

The chain recombines TRBV7-2 with TRBJ2-7; D possibly corresponds to TRBD1 (5 bases). V lost 3 bases, J lost 3 bases, and 9 bases lay in between. CDR3 length equals 13 residues. Germline loops: CDR1 SGHTA, CDR2 FQGNSA. The CDR3 bases are TGTGCCAGCAGCTTCGCGACAGACTACGAGCAGTACTTC. It codes for CASSFATDYEQYF. The whole variable domain, remainder taken from reference TRBV7-2 and TRBJ2-7, is GAGVSQSPSNKVTEKGKDVELRCDPISGHTALYWYRQSLGQGLEFLIYFQGNSAPDKSGLPSDRFSAERTGGSVSTLTIQRTQQEDSAVYLCASSFATDYEQYFGPGTRLTVT.

This clone appeared a few times. The gene calls are TRBV12-3 or TRBV12-4 and TRBJ1-5; D is undetermined. The length of the CDR3 is 13 residues. V was clipped by 4 bases and J by 7 bases, with 11 bases between them. CDR3 nucleotides: TGTGCCAGCAGTTCTCATTATTGGCAGCCCCAGCATTTT. Translating it yields CASSSHYWQPQHF.

The J gene is TRBJ1-1, the V gene TRBV4-3, with D possibly TRBD1 on 5 matching bases. Trimming took 1 base from V and 0 from J, leaving 12 bases between them. Looked up from germline, CDR1 is LGHNA and CDR2 is YSLEER. This CDR3 comprises 16 residues. The CDR3 protein is CASSQGGGVLNTEAFF. DNA for the CDR3: TGCGCCAGCAGCCAAGGTGGAGGGGTCCTGAACACTGAAGCTTTCTTT.

The chain combines TRBV5-1 with TRBJ1-2; D is ambiguous. The V end was cut by 0 bases, the J end by 0 bases, with 12 bases between. This CDR3 has 16 amino acids. Germline V CDR1 and CDR2: SGHRS, YFSETQ. The CDR3 DNA follows: TGCGCCAGCAGCTTGGTAGTTGCCAGACCTAACTATGGCTACACCTTC. Translated: CASSLVVARPNYGYTF.

This rearrangement joins TRBV5-5 to TRBJ2-7, with 8 bases fitting TRBD1. The germline V gene has CDR1 SGHKS and CDR2 YYEKEE (reference sequence). The J segment lost 3 bases and the V segment lost 5 bases, leaving 7 bases of the junction unmatched. This CDR3 spans 14 amino acids. CDR3 DNA: TGTGCCAGCAGGGCGACTGGACAGGGCTACGAGCAGTACTTC. Protein sequence: CASRATGQGYEQYF. Using reference TRBV5-5 and TRBJ2-7 for the parts outside the CDR3, the full variable domain is DAGVTQSPTHLIKTRGQQVTLRCSPISGHKSVSWYQQVLGQGPQFIFQYYEKEERGRGNFPDRFSARQFPNYSSELNVNALLLGDSALYLCASRATGQGYEQYFGPGTRLTVT.

J is TRBJ2-3 and V is TRBV7-9, with 7 bases matching TRBD2. V was pared by 3 bases and J by 2 bases, with 5 bases of the junction left unmatched. There are 15 residues in the CDR3. CDR1 and CDR2 (germline): SEHNR, FQNEAQ (reference sequence). DNA for the CDR3: TGTGCCAGCAGCTTCGTTAGCGGGTTCACAGATACGCAGTATTTT. It encodes CASSFVSGFTDTQYF.

V is TRBV5-4 and J is TRBJ2-5; the match to TRBD1 covers 7 bases. The germline V gene has CDR1 SGHNT and CDR2 YYREEE (reference sequence). The V gene end was trimmed by 0 bases and the J gene end by 5 bases; junction bases not matched to a gene: 7. The CDR3 covers 15 residues. This CDR3 reads CASSLGAGGYETQYF. CDR3 coding DNA: TGTGCCAGCAGCTTGGGCGCAGGGGGATATGAGACCCAGTACTTC.

As for this clone: A junction boundary mismatches the germline segment, possibly from a read error. The V call is TRBV5-6, the J call TRBJ1-3, with 8 bases identical to TRBD1. CDR1 is SGHDT and CDR2 is YYEEEE in the germline V gene. The CDR3 has 14 amino acids. The CDR3 nucleotides read TGTGCCAGCAGCCCACAGGGGGGTGGAGACACCATATATTTT. Translation: CASSPQGGGDTIYF.

This clone was counted a single time. CDR3 in DNA: TGTGCCAGCAGTTACGTCTTAGCGGGGGCCGGCAATGAGCAGTTCTTC. It encodes CASSYVLAGAGNEQFF. This chain connects TRBV6-5 to TRBJ2-1, with 9 bases lining up with TRBD2. Losses at the gene ends were 2 bases for V and 6 bases for J; bases not matched to a gene: 8. The V gene's germline CDR1 is MNHEY and CDR2 SVGAGI. This CDR3 has 16 amino acids.

The chain recombines TRBV21-1 with TRBJ1-4; the table's TRBD1 call for D was not verified on the DNA. TRBV21-1 is assigned pseudogene status. The length of the CDR3 is 13 residues. The CDR3 is CANNRTRSEKLFF. The CDR3 region has the DNA TGTGCCAACAACAGGACGCGGAGTGAAAAACTGTTTTTT.

The J gene is TRBJ2-1, the V gene TRBV6-1, with 8 bases fitting TRBD2. V was clipped by 3 bases and J by 4 bases; unmatched bases: 5. CDR3 length: 15 amino acids. Germline CDR1 and CDR2: MNHNS and SASEGT. CDR3 bases: TGTGCCAGCAGTGACGGGGGGGCAATTTACAATGAGCAGTTCTTC. Translated, it gives CASSDGGAIYNEQFF.